The T cell receptor beta chain under discussion was sequenced for a study of blood T cell repertoires in COVID-19. Study-level background: Acute and convalescent COVID-19 specimens originated in the United States, Italy and Spain.

The trim removed 1 base at V and 0 bases at J, leaving 3 bases unmatched. The germline V gene encodes CDR1 MNHNS and CDR2 SASEGT. The CDR3 has 15 amino acids. Using immunoSEQ multiplex PCR, the repertoire was profiled, and TCRdb retains in-frame clones only, with some absent. The sample carries under 80,000 clones, about 90% recorded once. Sequencing was performed on peripheral blood. The sequence was obtained from a woman of 80 years or more with active COVID-19. V and J are TRBV6-1 and TRBJ2-7; 7 bases align to TRBD1. The CDR3, as DNA: TGTGCCAGCAGTGAAGGACAGGGAAGCTCCTACGAGCAGTACTTC. It is translated as CASSEGQGSSYEQYF.